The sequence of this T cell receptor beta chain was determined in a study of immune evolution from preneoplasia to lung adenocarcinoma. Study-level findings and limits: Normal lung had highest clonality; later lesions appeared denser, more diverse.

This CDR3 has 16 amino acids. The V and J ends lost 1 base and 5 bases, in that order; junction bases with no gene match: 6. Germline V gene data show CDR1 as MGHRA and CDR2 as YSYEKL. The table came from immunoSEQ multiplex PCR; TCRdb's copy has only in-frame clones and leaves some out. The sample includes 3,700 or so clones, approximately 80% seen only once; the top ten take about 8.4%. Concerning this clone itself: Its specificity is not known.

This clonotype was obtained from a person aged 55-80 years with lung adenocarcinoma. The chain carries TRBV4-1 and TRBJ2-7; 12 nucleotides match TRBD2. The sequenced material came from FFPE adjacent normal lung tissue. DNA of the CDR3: TGCGCCAGCAGCCAAGCTAGCGGGAGGGCCAGGGACGAGCAGTACTTC. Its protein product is CASSQASGRARDEQYF.